This T cell receptor (beta chain) was documented in a study of OX40 agonist ivuxolimab in advanced cancers. Background on the study: Head and neck, renal cell, melanoma or hepatocellular carcinoma were the cancers that dose-escalation patients had. Participants averaged roughly 57 years of age (range about 23 to 79) and were under 90% male.

TCRdb's copy holds only in-frame clones and misses some; the assay was immunoSEQ multiplex PCR. The repertoire holds fewer than 65,000 clones, with about 89% as singletons. This CDR3 contains 14 residues. Germline CDR1 reads SEHNR; CDR2 reads FQNEAQ (reference sequence). The J segment lost 1 base and the V segment lost 7 bases, leaving 5 bases of the junction unmatched. The chain is built from TRBV7-9 and TRBJ1-1; TRBD1 aligns across 8 bases. The sample in question was CD4+ or CD8+ T cells sorted from blood, obtained in a trial of the OX40 agonist ivuxolimab. The TCR sequence derives from an adult with an advanced solid tumor such as melanoma, head and neck, liver or kidney cancer. Written as DNA, the CDR3 is TGTGCCAGCAACAGGGGGACTCAGAACACTGAAGCTTTCTTT. Amino acids: CASNRGTQNTEAFF. Variable domain in full (rest from reference TRBV7-9 and TRBJ1-1): DTGVSQNPRHKITKRGQNVTFRCDPISEHNRLYWYRQTLGQGPEFLTYFQNEAQLEKSRLLSDRFSAERPKGSFSTLEIQRTEQGDSAMYLCASNRGTQNTEAFFGQGTRLTVV.